This TCR beta chain was sequenced in a study of metastatic and nonmetastatic thyroid tumors. Study-wide findings and caveats: In blood and tumor, TCR beta diversity was reportedly significantly higher in malignant thyroid tumors than in benign nodules.

Each patient went into thyroid surgery without having received any treatment. TCRdb re-called clones via MiXCR from the PCR reads. The sample includes 7,000 to 9,500 clones, 24% of them seen just once. Concerning this clone: What it binds is unknown. At one of its ends the junction is not consistent with the germline gene, which may arise from a read error.

Germline loops: CDR1 MNHNS, CDR2 SASEGT. The CDR3 contains 15 residues. The TCR sequence derives from a female donor with papillary thyroid cancer or a benign thyroid nodule (not recorded which). Some clones in this sample may be carry-over from other donors' samples. The chain employs TRBV6-1 and TRBJ1-3; D ambiguous. Sequencing was carried out using tumor tissue. CDR3 nucleotides: TGTGCCAGCTGTGATACATGGGCCTCTGGGAACACCATATATTTT. Translating it yields CASCDTWASGNTIYF.